The rows below give T cell receptor beta chains drawn from one sample of a study of identical twins. MiXCR, run by TCRdb on the 5' RACE reads, gives a single entry per CDR3 protein. This sample has about 570,000 distinct CDR3 sequences, with 9.6% found just once. A further study also used this sample, focusing on yellow fever vaccine responses in identical twins.

The specimen was PBMCs. The source is a woman aged 18 to 35 in good health. CDR3s include the opening cysteine and the closing phenylalanine or tryptophan. Fields, in order: D gene, clone size, V gene, J gene, CDR3 DNA, CDR3 protein. A D gene is named only where the DNA matches it firmly. Clone sizes are given selectively: once, few, many, or a class where the clone is expanded.

d_gene: -
abundance: few
v_gene: TRBV4-3
j_gene: TRBJ1-2
CDR3nt: TGCGCCAGCAGCCAATGGTCGGGACACCCCTCGGGCTACACCTTC
CDR3aa: CASSQWSGHPSGYTF

d_gene: TRBD1
abundance: many
v_gene: TRBV10-3
j_gene: TRBJ1-6
CDR3nt: TGTGCCATCAGAGACCGGGACAGCCTAAATTCACCCCTCCACTTT
CDR3aa: CAIRDRDSLNSPLHF

d_gene: -
abundance: many
v_gene: TRBV6-2/TRBV6-3
j_gene: TRBJ1-1
CDR3nt: TGTGCCAGCAGTCAAGAAGTTCGGGGGACCCGAGGGACTGAAGCTTTCTTT
CDR3aa: CASSQEVRGTRGTEAFF

d_gene: -
abundance: few
v_gene: TRBV7-2
j_gene: TRBJ1-2
CDR3nt: TGTGCCAGCAGCCACTCAGGGGAGAGCTTCTATGGCTACACCTTC
CDR3aa: CASSHSGESFYGYTF

d_gene: -
abundance: few
v_gene: TRBV10-3
j_gene: TRBJ1-2
CDR3nt: TGTGCCATCAGTGAGGTACAGGGTAGCTACACCTTC
CDR3aa: CAISEVQGSYTF

d_gene: TRBD1
abundance: -
v_gene: TRBV19
j_gene: TRBJ1-6
CDR3nt: TGTGCCAGTAGTGCAACGGACAGGGATAATTCACCCCTCCACTTT
CDR3aa: CASSATDRDNSPLHF

d_gene: -
abundance: many
v_gene: TRBV12-3/TRBV12-4
j_gene: TRBJ2-7
CDR3nt: TGTGCCAGCAGTTACGGACAGAGCTCCTACGAGCAGTACTTC
CDR3aa: CASSYGQSSYEQYF

d_gene: -
abundance: -
v_gene: TRBV5-5
j_gene: TRBJ2-5
CDR3nt: TGTGCCAGCAGCCCGTGGGGTGGGGGAGCCCAAGAGACCCAGTACTTC
CDR3aa: CASSPWGGGAQETQYF

d_gene: TRBD2
abundance: many
v_gene: TRBV5-6
j_gene: TRBJ2-1
CDR3nt: TGTGCCAGCAGAGGTGCGGGGGGCCCCTACAATGAGCAGTTCTTC
CDR3aa: CASRGAGGPYNEQFF

d_gene: TRBD1
abundance: many
v_gene: TRBV3-1
j_gene: TRBJ1-6
CDR3nt: TGTGCCAGCAGCCGGCGACAGGGTGGATCACCCCTCCACTTT
CDR3aa: CASSRRQGGSPLHF

d_gene: -
abundance: -
v_gene: TRBV5-1
j_gene: TRBJ2-3
CDR3nt: TGCGCCAGCAGCTTGGGAGTAGGGTCCCCAGATACGCAGTATTTT
CDR3aa: CASSLGVGSPDTQYF

d_gene: TRBD1
abundance: few
v_gene: TRBV29-1
j_gene: TRBJ2-7
CDR3nt: TGCAGCGCCAATTACAGGGGTGCCTACGAGCAGTACTTC
CDR3aa: CSANYRGAYEQYF

d_gene: -
abundance: many
v_gene: TRBV6-1
j_gene: TRBJ1-1
CDR3nt: TGTGCCAGCAGTGACGGCGTCCCCCCAGCTGAAGCTTTCTTT
CDR3aa: CASSDGVPPAEAFF

d_gene: -
abundance: few
v_gene: TRBV29-1
j_gene: TRBJ2-5
CDR3nt: TGCAGCGTTTCTGGGGTGGCCAGGGGGAGGGGGACCCAGTACTTC
CDR3aa: CSVSGVARGRGTQYF

d_gene: -
abundance: many
v_gene: TRBV21-1
j_gene: TRBJ1-1
CDR3nt: TGTGCCAGCAGCAAAGCGGGGACAGGGATGAACACTGAAGCTTTCTTT
CDR3aa: CASSKAGTGMNTEAFF

d_gene: TRBD1
abundance: -
v_gene: TRBV20-1
j_gene: TRBJ1-5
CDR3nt: TGCAGTGCTGGACAGGGGCGACAGCCCCAGCATTTT
CDR3aa: CSAGQGRQPQHF

d_gene: TRBD2
abundance: few
v_gene: TRBV5-1
j_gene: TRBJ2-3
CDR3nt: TGCGCCAGCAGCTGGGGGGTAGCGGGAGTCACAGATACGCAGTATTTT
CDR3aa: CASSWGVAGVTDTQYF

d_gene: TRBD1
abundance: -
v_gene: TRBV28
j_gene: TRBJ2-5
CDR3nt: TGTGCCAGCAGTCCTGGGACAGGGGGCGTTTTTAAGACCCAGTACTTC
CDR3aa: CASSPGTGGVFKTQYF